These T cell receptor beta chains were read from a single sample in a study of PD-L1 blockade in urothelial cancer. The table came from immunoSEQ multiplex PCR; TCRdb's copy has only in-frame clones and leaves some out. The sample lists tens of thousands of clones, 90% occurring once. Sequencing was performed on PBMCs, taken around atezolizumab (anti-PD-L1) treatment. These receptors were taken from a man aged 55-75 years with urothelial cancer. Both conserved end residues are part of each CDR3. Each record gives: D gene, J gene, V gene, clone size, CDR3 protein, CDR3 DNA. The D gene is left open where the match is weak. Where a row states a size, it is once, few, many or the class of an expanded clone; other rows omit it.

D gene: TRBD1
J gene: TRBJ1-3
V gene: TRBV5-4
clone size: .
CDR3 protein: CASSLAGTGGNTIYF
CDR3 DNA: TGTGCCAGCAGCTTGGCCGGGACAGGGGGAAACACCATATATTTT

D gene: TRBD1
J gene: TRBJ2-1
V gene: TRBV7-3
clone size: .
CDR3 protein: CASSLSGGQGYNEQFF
CDR3 DNA: TGTGCCAGCAGCTTAAGTGGGGGACAGGGATACAATGAGCAGTTCTTC

D gene: .
J gene: TRBJ1-5
V gene: TRBV5-1
clone size: .
CDR3 protein: CASSLGQGHNQPQHF
CDR3 DNA: TGCGCCAGCAGCTTGGGGCAGGGCCACAATCAGCCCCAGCATTTT

D gene: TRBD1
J gene: TRBJ1-2
V gene: TRBV28
clone size: once
CDR3 protein: CASSSGQGGGVGYGYTF
CDR3 DNA: TGTGCCAGCAGTTCCGGACAGGGGGGAGGTGTTGGGTATGGCTACACCTTC

D gene: TRBD1
J gene: TRBJ1-2
V gene: TRBV2
clone size: .
CDR3 protein: CASSVRQGTGGYTF
CDR3 DNA: TGTGCCAGCAGTGTCAGACAGGGTACGGGGGGCTACACCTTC

D gene: .
J gene: TRBJ2-7
V gene: TRBV2
clone size: .
CDR3 protein: CASSDHGVREQYF
CDR3 DNA: TGTGCCAGCAGCGACCACGGGGTGAGGGAGCAGTACTTC

D gene: .
J gene: TRBJ2-2
V gene: TRBV9
clone size: .
CDR3 protein: CASSSRTAGELFF
CDR3 DNA: TGTGCCAGCAGCTCGCGGACAGCTGGGGAGCTGTTTTTT

D gene: TRBD1
J gene: TRBJ2-3
V gene: TRBV5-6
clone size: .
CDR3 protein: CASTHRQGFTDTQYF
CDR3 DNA: TGTGCCAGCACTCATAGACAGGGGTTCACAGATACGCAGTATTTT

D gene: .
J gene: TRBJ1-6
V gene: TRBV5-5
clone size: .
CDR3 protein: CASSLARRESPLHF
CDR3 DNA: TGTGCCAGCAGCTTGGCCCGCAGGGAATCACCCCTCCACTTT

D gene: .
J gene: TRBJ1-5
V gene: TRBV18
clone size: .
CDR3 protein: CASSAGFPVIHQPQHF
CDR3 DNA: TGTGCCAGCTCAGCAGGGTTCCCAGTCATCCATCAGCCCCAGCATTTT

D gene: .
J gene: TRBJ1-2
V gene: TRBV5-6
clone size: .
CDR3 protein: CASSSGTPMSYTF
CDR3 DNA: TGTGCCAGCAGCTCCGGGACTCCGATGAGCTACACCTTC

D gene: .
J gene: TRBJ1-4
V gene: TRBV13
clone size: .
CDR3 protein: CASSPHNEKLFF
CDR3 DNA: TGTGCCAGCAGCCCACACAATGAAAAACTGTTTTTT

D gene: .
J gene: TRBJ2-6
V gene: TRBV9
clone size: .
CDR3 protein: CASSVGGVGANVLTF
CDR3 DNA: TGTGCCAGCAGCGTAGGGGGGGTTGGGGCCAACGTCCTGACTTTC

D gene: TRBD1
J gene: TRBJ1-1
V gene: TRBV2
clone size: .
CDR3 protein: CASTRDRGRTEAFF
CDR3 DNA: TGTGCCAGCACCCGGGACAGGGGGAGGACTGAAGCTTTCTTT

D gene: .
J gene: TRBJ2-5
V gene: TRBV7-3
clone size: .
CDR3 protein: CASSFGETQYF
CDR3 DNA: TGTGCCAGCAGCTTCGGGGAGACCCAGTACTTC

D gene: TRBD2
J gene: TRBJ2-7
V gene: TRBV5-1
clone size: .
CDR3 protein: CASSGGTSVYEQYF
CDR3 DNA: TGCGCCAGCAGCGGGGGGACTAGCGTCTACGAGCAGTACTTC

D gene: .
J gene: TRBJ2-7
V gene: TRBV5-6
clone size: .
CDR3 protein: CASSLAIEQYF
CDR3 DNA: TGTGCCAGCAGCTTGGCCATCGAGCAGTACTTC

D gene: TRBD2
J gene: TRBJ2-3
V gene: TRBV5-6
clone size: .
CDR3 protein: CASSLFRGGSTDTQYF
CDR3 DNA: TGTGCCAGCAGCTTGTTCCGGGGGGGGAGCACAGATACGCAGTATTTT

D gene: .
J gene: TRBJ2-3
V gene: TRBV9
clone size: .
CDR3 protein: CASSPLEATDTQYF
CDR3 DNA: TGTGCCAGCAGCCCCCTCGAAGCGACAGATACGCAGTATTTT

D gene: .
J gene: TRBJ1-1
V gene: TRBV14
clone size: .
CDR3 protein: CASSQWAGGKVAFF
CDR3 DNA: TGTGCCAGCAGCCAATGGGCGGGGGGGAAGGTGGCTTTCTTT

D gene: TRBD1
J gene: TRBJ1-2
V gene: TRBV9
clone size: .
CDR3 protein: CASSLGQGVGYGYTF
CDR3 DNA: TGTGCCAGCAGCCTGGGACAGGGGGTCGGCTATGGCTACACCTTC

D gene: .
J gene: TRBJ1-6
V gene: TRBV6-5
clone size: few
CDR3 protein: CASSYSNSPLHF
CDR3 DNA: TGTGCCAGCAGTTATAGTAATTCACCCCTCCACTTT

D gene: .
J gene: TRBJ2-7
V gene: TRBV7-6
clone size: .
CDR3 protein: CASTSRTSPSEQYF
CDR3 DNA: TGTGCCAGCACTTCTAGGACAAGCCCCTCCGAGCAGTACTTC

D gene: .
J gene: TRBJ1-2
V gene: TRBV4-2
clone size: .
CDR3 protein: CASTSRTGGLNYGYTF
CDR3 DNA: TGTGCCAGCACCAGTAGAACGGGGGGCCTTAACTATGGCTACACCTTC

D gene: .
J gene: TRBJ1-5
V gene: TRBV2
clone size: .
CDR3 protein: CASSESGLQYSNQPQHF
CDR3 DNA: TGTGCCAGCAGTGAATCGGGATTGCAGTATAGCAATCAGCCCCAGCATTTT

D gene: TRBD1
J gene: TRBJ2-7
V gene: TRBV19
clone size: .
CDR3 protein: CASSTRQGTYVYEQYF
CDR3 DNA: TGTGCCAGTAGTACCCGACAGGGGACTTACGTTTACGAGCAGTACTTC

D gene: TRBD2
J gene: TRBJ2-7
V gene: TRBV5-1
clone size: .
CDR3 protein: CASSLVASGYEQYF
CDR3 DNA: TGCGCCAGCAGCTTGGTAGCTAGCGGATACGAGCAGTACTTC

D gene: TRBD2
J gene: TRBJ2-3
V gene: TRBV7-9
clone size: .
CDR3 protein: CASSLLAGGPSDTQYF
CDR3 DNA: TGTGCCAGCAGCCTTCTAGCGGGGGGGCCCTCAGATACGCAGTATTTT

D gene: TRBD1
J gene: TRBJ1-1
V gene: TRBV5-1
clone size: .
CDR3 protein: CASSLEPGQGGNTEAFF
CDR3 DNA: TGCGCCAGCAGCTTGGAGCCGGGACAGGGGGGGAACACTGAAGCTTTCTTT

D gene: TRBD2
J gene: TRBJ2-3
V gene: TRBV6-5
clone size: .
CDR3 protein: CASSLAGALTDTQYF
CDR3 DNA: TGTGCCAGCAGTTTAGCGGGGGCCCTCACAGATACGCAGTATTTT

D gene: TRBD1
J gene: TRBJ1-1
V gene: TRBV5-1
clone size: .
CDR3 protein: CASSFRQGAGEAFF
CDR3 DNA: TGCGCCAGCAGCTTTAGGCAGGGGGCGGGTGAAGCTTTCTTT

D gene: .
J gene: TRBJ2-5
V gene: TRBV4-2
clone size: .
CDR3 protein: CASSQGPGDQETQYF
CDR3 DNA: TGTGCCAGCAGCCAAGGGCCGGGAGACCAAGAGACCCAGTACTTC

D gene: TRBD2
J gene: TRBJ2-2
V gene: TRBV2
clone size: .
CDR3 protein: CASTLGLAGLTGELFF
CDR3 DNA: TGTGCCAGCACTTTGGGACTAGCGGGTCTCACCGGGGAGCTGTTTTTT

D gene: TRBD1
J gene: TRBJ1-2
V gene: TRBV5-1
clone size: .
CDR3 protein: CASSLTGGSGYTF
CDR3 DNA: TGCGCCAGCAGCTTAACAGGGGGTAGTGGCTACACCTTC

D gene: .
J gene: TRBJ2-2
V gene: TRBV11-1
clone size: .
CDR3 protein: CASSPNGAGVDGELFF
CDR3 DNA: TGTGCCAGCAGCCCTAACGGGGCAGGGGTGGACGGGGAGCTGTTTTTT

D gene: .
J gene: TRBJ1-1
V gene: TRBV11-1
clone size: .
CDR3 protein: CASSLGGSMNTEAFF
CDR3 DNA: TGTGCCAGCAGCTTAGGTGGCAGTATGAACACTGAAGCTTTCTTT

D gene: .
J gene: TRBJ1-1
V gene: TRBV6-6
clone size: .
CDR3 protein: CASSSTELNTEAFF
CDR3 DNA: TGTGCCAGCAGTTCAACAGAGTTGAACACTGAAGCTTTCTTT

D gene: TRBD1
J gene: TRBJ2-2
V gene: TRBV7-3
clone size: .
CDR3 protein: CASSLTTQGTGATGELFF
CDR3 DNA: TGTGCCAGCAGCTTAACGACACAAGGGACAGGTGCCACCGGGGAGCTGTTTTTT

D gene: .
J gene: TRBJ1-6
V gene: TRBV27
clone size: .
CDR3 protein: CASSLWAPFSQNSPLHF
CDR3 DNA: TGTGCCAGCAGTTTGTGGGCTCCTTTTTCGCAGAATTCACCCCTCCACTTT

D gene: TRBD2
J gene: TRBJ2-3
V gene: TRBV9
clone size: .
CDR3 protein: CASSVGASGRSSTDTQYF
CDR3 DNA: TGTGCCAGCAGCGTAGGGGCTAGCGGGAGGTCGAGCACAGATACGCAGTATTTT

D gene: TRBD1
J gene: TRBJ2-3
V gene: TRBV5-1
clone size: .
CDR3 protein: CASSSQTGGDTQYF
CDR3 DNA: TGCGCCAGCAGCTCCCAGACAGGGGGGGATACGCAGTATTTT

D gene: .
J gene: TRBJ1-3
V gene: TRBV7-9
clone size: .
CDR3 protein: CASSLGQTGNTIYF
CDR3 DNA: TGTGCCAGCAGCTTAGGACAGACGGGAAACACCATATATTTT

D gene: TRBD1
J gene: TRBJ1-6
V gene: TRBV5-1
clone size: .
CDR3 protein: CASSTQGDDYSPLHF
CDR3 DNA: TGCGCCAGCAGCACACAGGGGGATGATTATTCACCCCTCCACTTT

D gene: TRBD2
J gene: TRBJ2-1
V gene: TRBV9
clone size: once
CDR3 protein: CASSASPGLAGAYNEQFF
CDR3 DNA: TGTGCCAGCAGCGCGTCACCGGGACTAGCGGGGGCCTACAATGAGCAGTTCTTC

D gene: TRBD1
J gene: TRBJ2-1
V gene: TRBV4-2
clone size: .
CDR3 protein: CASSPPDRGVLFF
CDR3 DNA: TGTGCCAGCAGCCCTCCGGACAGGGGAGTTTTGTTCTTC

D gene: TRBD1
J gene: TRBJ1-4
V gene: TRBV10-1
clone size: .
CDR3 protein: CASRDRGRTNEKLFF
CDR3 DNA: TGCGCCAGCAGGGACAGGGGGCGGACTAATGAAAAACTGTTTTTT

D gene: .
J gene: TRBJ1-1
V gene: TRBV6-1
clone size: .
CDR3 protein: CASSLGRTEAFF
CDR3 DNA: TGTGCCAGCAGTTTAGGGAGGACTGAAGCTTTCTTT

D gene: TRBD2
J gene: TRBJ2-2
V gene: TRBV15
clone size: .
CDR3 protein: CATSRERGGGRNTGELFF
CDR3 DNA: TGTGCCACCAGCAGAGAGCGTGGCGGGGGGAGGAACACCGGGGAGCTGTTTTTT

D gene: TRBD1
J gene: TRBJ2-5
V gene: TRBV30
clone size: .
CDR3 protein: CAWETGRGPRQETQYF
CDR3 DNA: TGTGCCTGGGAAACTGGCAGGGGGCCTCGCCAAGAGACCCAGTACTTC

D gene: TRBD1
J gene: TRBJ1-1
V gene: TRBV2
clone size: .
CDR3 protein: CASRLQGAPAFF
CDR3 DNA: TGTGCCAGCAGGCTACAGGGGGCACCAGCTTTCTTT